The T cell receptor beta chain under discussion was sequenced for a study of blood T cells in healthy people across ages. It was with a sample-barcoded 5' primer and a J-beta primer mix that a second PCR of roughly 7 to 12 cycles was run. Each CDR3 protein is one row after TCRdb ran MiXCR on the 5' RACE reads. This repertoire shows about 1 million distinct CDR3 sequences, less than 50% found once; its top ten account for 15% to 20%. Around 10 milliliters was the volume of peripheral blood drawn from each donor. The amount of total RNA extracted per sample was at least 5.5 micrograms. Germline V gene sequence: CDR1 SGHAT, CDR2 FQDESV (reference sequence). With V trimmed by 5 bases and J by 7 bases, 6 bases remained unmatched. The CDR3 extends over 14 amino acids.

This clonotype was sampled from a woman aged 60-70 years in good health. The sample taken for sequencing was blood. J is TRBJ1-4 and V is TRBV11-1; TRBD1 agrees at 8 bases. The CDR3, as DNA: TGTGCCAGCAGCAGGGACAGGAGGTCTGAAAAACTGTTTTTT. This codes for CASSRDRRSEKLFF. The complete variable domain, with remaining parts taken from reference TRBV11-1 and TRBJ1-4, reads EAEVAQSPRYKITEKSQAVAFWCDPISGHATLYWYRQILGQGPELLVQFQDESVVDDSQLPKDRFSAERLKGVDSTLKIQPAELGDSAMYLCASSRDRRSEKLFFGSGTQLSVL.